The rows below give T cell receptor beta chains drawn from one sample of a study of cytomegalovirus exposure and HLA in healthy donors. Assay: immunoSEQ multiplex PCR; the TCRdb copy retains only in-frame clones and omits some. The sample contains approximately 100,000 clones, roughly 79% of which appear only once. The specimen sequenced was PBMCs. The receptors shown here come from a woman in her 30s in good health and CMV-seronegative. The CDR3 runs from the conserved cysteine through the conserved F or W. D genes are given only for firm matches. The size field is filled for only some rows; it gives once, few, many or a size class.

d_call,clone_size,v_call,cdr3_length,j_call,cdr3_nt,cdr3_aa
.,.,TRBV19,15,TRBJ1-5,TGTGCCAGTAGTATACTGGAGGGCGCCAATCAGCCCCAGCATTTT,CASSILEGANQPQHF
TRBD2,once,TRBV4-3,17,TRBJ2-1,TGCGCCAGCACCCCAAGGGTTTTAGCGGGAGGGGAGAATGAGCAGTTCTTC,CASTPRVLAGGENEQFF
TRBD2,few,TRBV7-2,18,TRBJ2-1,TGTGCCAGCAGCTTTCTGGGGAGGACTAGCCTCTCCTACAATGAGCAGTTCTTC,CASSFLGRTSLSYNEQFF
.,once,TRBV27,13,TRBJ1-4,TGTGCCAGCCGCCGACAGGCGGGTGAAAAACTGTTTTTT,CASRRQAGEKLFF
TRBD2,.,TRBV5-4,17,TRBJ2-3,TGTGCCAGCAGCCTAACCCAAGCGGCGGGAGGGGGGGCTACGCAGTATTTT,CASSLTQAAGGGATQYF
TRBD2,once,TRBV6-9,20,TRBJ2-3,TGTGCCAGCACCTCTTGGACGGATGGGACTAGCGGGAGTAGGGACGATACGCAGTATTTT,CASTSWTDGTSGSRDDTQYF
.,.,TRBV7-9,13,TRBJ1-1,TGTGCCAGCAGTCGAGGAGTCGACGCTGAAGCTTTCTTT,CASSRGVDAEAFF
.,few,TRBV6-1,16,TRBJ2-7,TGTGCCAGCAGTGAACAGGTCCAGAAACCGTACTACGAGCAGTACTTC,CASSEQVQKPYYEQYF
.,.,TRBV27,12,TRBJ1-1,TGTGCCAGCAGGCAAGGGGGCACTGAAGCTTTCTTT,CASRQGGTEAFF
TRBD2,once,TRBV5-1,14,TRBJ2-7,TGCGCCAGCAACGGCGGGTTAGCGGGTTCCGAGCAGTACTTC,CASNGGLAGSEQYF
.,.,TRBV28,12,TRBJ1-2,TGTGCCAGCAGTTCGAGATCGGGGGGCTACACCTTC,CASSSRSGGYTF
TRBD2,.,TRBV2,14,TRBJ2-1,TGTGCCAGCAGTGGGGGGAGGGCCAATAATGAGCAGTTCTTC,CASSGGRANNEQFF
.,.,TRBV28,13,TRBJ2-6,TGTGCCAGCAGGGAGTCTGGGGCCAACGTCCTGACTTTC,CASRESGANVLTF
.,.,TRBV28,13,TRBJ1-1,TGTGCCAGCAGCCCCCGAGCTAACACTGAAGCTTTCTTT,CASSPRANTEAFF
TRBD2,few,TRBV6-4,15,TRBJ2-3,TGTGCCAGCAGCCCCGCACTAGCGGTCCGGGATACGCAGTATTTT,CASSPALAVRDTQYF
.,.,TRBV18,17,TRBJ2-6,TGTGCCAGCTCACCGTTTGGGGGCCGCTCTGGGGCCAACGTCCTGACTTTC,CASSPFGGRSGANVLTF
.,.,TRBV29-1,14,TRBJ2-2,TGCAGCGGGGGTCCGGGAGATAACACCGGGGAGCTGTTTTTT,CSGGPGDNTGELFF
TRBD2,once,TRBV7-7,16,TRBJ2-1,TGTGCCAGCAGCCCCTTAGCGGGACAACTCGCCAATGAGCAGTTCTTC,CASSPLAGQLANEQFF
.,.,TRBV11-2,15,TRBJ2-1,TGTGCCAGCAGCTTAGGCGTAAAACCAAACAATGAGCAGTTCTTC,CASSLGVKPNNEQFF
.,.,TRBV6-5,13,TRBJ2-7,TGTGCCAGCCCCGGGGACTTCTCCTACGAGCAGTACTTC,CASPGDFSYEQYF
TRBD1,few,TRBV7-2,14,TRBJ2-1,TGTGCCAGCAGCATACCGTATAAGGGGGCTGAGCAGTTCTTC,CASSIPYKGAEQFF
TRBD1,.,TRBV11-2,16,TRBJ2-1,TGTGCCAGCGCACAAGCCCCGGGACAGAGCTACAATGAGCAGTTCTTC,CASAQAPGQSYNEQFF
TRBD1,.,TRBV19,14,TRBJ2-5,TGTGCCACTACCGAGACAGGGGCTATTGAGACCCAGTACTTC,CATTETGAIETQYF
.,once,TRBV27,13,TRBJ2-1,TGTGCCAGCAGTCTCTTGGGGAGCTATGAGCAGTTCTTC,CASSLLGSYEQFF
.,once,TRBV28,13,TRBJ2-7,TGTGCCAGCAGACCCACGGGACACTACGAGCAGTACTTC,CASRPTGHYEQYF
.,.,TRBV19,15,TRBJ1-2,TGTGCCAGTAGTGCCCTGGACAGAGTAATCTATGGCTACACCTTC,CASSALDRVIYGYTF
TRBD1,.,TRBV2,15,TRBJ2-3,TGTGCCAGCAGCACGCCAGGGGGCGCAACAGATACGCAGTATTTT,CASSTPGGATDTQYF
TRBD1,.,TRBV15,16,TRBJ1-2,TGTGCCACCAGCAGAGATATTGGGACAGTCCTGAATGGCTACACCTTC,CATSRDIGTVLNGYTF
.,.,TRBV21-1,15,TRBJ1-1,TGTGCCAGCAGCAAGAGGAGGGGTAAAAACACTGAAGCTTTCTTT,CASSKRRGKNTEAFF
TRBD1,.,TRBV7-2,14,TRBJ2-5,TGTGCCAGCAGCTTAGGGACAGGCTTAGAGACCCAGTACTTC,CASSLGTGLETQYF
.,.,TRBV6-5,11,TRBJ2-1,TGTGCCAGCAGCCTGTTGAATGAGCAGTTCTTC,CASSLLNEQFF
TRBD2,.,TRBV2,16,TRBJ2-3,TGTGCCAGCAGCGAACTAGCGGGCCTACCCACAGATACGCAGTATTTT,CASSELAGLPTDTQYF
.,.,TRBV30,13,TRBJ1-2,TGTGCCTGGAGTGGTTTAGCGAACTATGGCTACACCTTC,CAWSGLANYGYTF
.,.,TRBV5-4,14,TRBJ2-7,TGTGCCAGCAGCTTGGTTCCGATCTACGGGGAGCAGTACTTC,CASSLVPIYGEQYF
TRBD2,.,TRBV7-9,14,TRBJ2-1,TGTGCCAGCAGCTTACTGCGGGAGGACAATGAGCAGTTCTTC,CASSLLREDNEQFF
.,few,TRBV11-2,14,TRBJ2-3,TGTGCCAGCAGCTTAACAGCATTCACAGATACGCAGTATTTT,CASSLTAFTDTQYF
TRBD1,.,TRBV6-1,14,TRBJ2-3,TGTGCCAGCCAAGGGACAGGGGAATCCTATACGCAGTATTTT,CASQGTGESYTQYF
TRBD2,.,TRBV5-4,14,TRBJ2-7,TGTGCCAGCCAAACCTCTAGCGGAACCTACGAGCAGTACTTC,CASQTSSGTYEQYF
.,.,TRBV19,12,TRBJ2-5,TGTGCCAGTAGTTCTCGTTGGGAGGCCCAGTACTTC,CASSSRWEAQYF
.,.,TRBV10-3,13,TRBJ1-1,TGTGCCATCAGGGACATCCTCAACACTGAAGCTTTCTTT,CAIRDILNTEAFF
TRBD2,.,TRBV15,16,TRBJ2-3,TGTGCCACCAGCAGGGCATCTAGCGGCACCACAGATACGCAGTATTTT,CATSRASSGTTDTQYF
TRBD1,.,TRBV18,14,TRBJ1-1,TGTGCCAGCTCTGGGGGACAGGGCTTGACTGAAGCTTTCTTT,CASSGGQGLTEAFF
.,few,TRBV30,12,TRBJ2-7,TGTGCCTGGAGTGTCTCGGTTTACGAGCAGTACTTC,CAWSVSVYEQYF
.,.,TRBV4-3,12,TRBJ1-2,TGCGCCAGCAGCCAAGGGAGGAATGGCTACACCTTC,CASSQGRNGYTF
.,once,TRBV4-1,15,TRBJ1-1,TGCGCCAGCAGCCAATTCCAGGGGTGGGACACTGAAGCTTTCTTT,CASSQFQGWDTEAFF
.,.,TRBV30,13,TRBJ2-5,TGTGCCTGGAGTGGCCCGGCGGGAGAGACCCAGTACTTC,CAWSGPAGETQYF
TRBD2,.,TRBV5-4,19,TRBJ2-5,TGTGCCAGCAGCTATGGGGGACTACTAACGGCCCGCGGGCAAGAGACCCAGTACTTC,CASSYGGLLTARGQETQYF
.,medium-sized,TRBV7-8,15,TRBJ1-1,TGTGCCAGCAGCTTACGGCAGGGCACAAACACTGAAGCTTTCTTT,CASSLRQGTNTEAFF
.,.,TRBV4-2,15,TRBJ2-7,TGTGCCAGCAGCCAATCCGGGACAACGACCTACGAGCAGTACTTC,CASSQSGTTTYEQYF
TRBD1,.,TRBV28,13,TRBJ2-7,TGTGCCAGCTGGTCGGGACAGAACTACGAGCAGTACTTC,CASWSGQNYEQYF
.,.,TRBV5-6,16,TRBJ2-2,TGTGCCAGCAGCCGGTACAGGGTCGAGAACACCGGGGAGCTGTTTTTT,CASSRYRVENTGELFF